This TCR beta chain was found in a study of CD8+CD57+ T cells in acquired aplastic anemia. Overall study: Yields of DNA that came from sorted CD4+ and CD8+ cells averaged around 3 ug.

Overall study results and limits: Patients were compared with controls for CD8+ Simpson's diversity, and no significant difference emerged.

Germline CDR1 reads ENHRY; CDR2 reads SYGVKD. V was clipped by 4 bases and J by 8 bases, with 6 bases between them. This CDR3 region has 12 residues. Patients selected for sequencing had displayed CD8+CD57+ cell expansion by flow cytometry. Concerning this clonotype itself: Its antigen is currently unknown.

Profiles of TCR beta VDJ and CDR3 were generated from a genomic DNA template. Via MiXCR, TCRdb re-called the reads, giving one row per CDR3 protein. Of 50,000 to 65,000 distinct CDR3 sequences in the sample, about 56% were seen once. The clonotype comes from a human donor with aplastic anemia. The material sequenced was sorted CD4+, CD8+, or CD8+CD57+ T cells (not recorded which) from PBMCs. This rearrangement joins TRBV10-3 to TRBJ1-6, with unresolved D. The CDR3 bases are TGTGCCATCAGTGGATTAGATTCACCCCTCCACTTT. Residues: CAISGLDSPLHF.